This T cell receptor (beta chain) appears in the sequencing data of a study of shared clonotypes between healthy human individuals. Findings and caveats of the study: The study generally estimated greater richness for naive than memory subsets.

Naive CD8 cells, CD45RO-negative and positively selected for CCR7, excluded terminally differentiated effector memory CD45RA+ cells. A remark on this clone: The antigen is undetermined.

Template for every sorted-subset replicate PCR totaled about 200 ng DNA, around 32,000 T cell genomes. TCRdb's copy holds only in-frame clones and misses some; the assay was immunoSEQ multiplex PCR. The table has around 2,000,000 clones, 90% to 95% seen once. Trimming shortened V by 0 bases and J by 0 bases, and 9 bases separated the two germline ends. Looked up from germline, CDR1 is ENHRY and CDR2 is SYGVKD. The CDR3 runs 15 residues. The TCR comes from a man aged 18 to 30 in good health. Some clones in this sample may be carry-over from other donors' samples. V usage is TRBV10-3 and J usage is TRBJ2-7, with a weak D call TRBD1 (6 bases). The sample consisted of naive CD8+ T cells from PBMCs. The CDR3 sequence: CAISESTGHSYEQYF. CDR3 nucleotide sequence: TGTGCCATCAGTGAGTCGACAGGACACTCCTACGAGCAGTACTTC.